The following is a TCR beta chain sequence with its context. This sample stems from a study of cytomegalovirus exposure and HLA in healthy donors. With 60 Vbeta and 13 Jbeta primers, the PCR was carried out. The table came from immunoSEQ multiplex PCR; TCRdb's copy has only in-frame clones and leaves some out. The table lists 200,000 or so clones, 84% of them singletons. Sequenced input: PBMCs. The clonotype was recovered from a boy younger than 18 in good health and CMV-seronegative.

This CDR3 is CASSQDPGRNTDTQYF. CDR3 in DNA: TGCGCCAGCAGCCAAGACCCAGGGAGGAATACAGATACGCAGTATTTT. V usage is TRBV4-1 and J usage is TRBJ2-3; D is perhaps TRBD2 (6 bases). The CDR3 contains 16 residues. The germline V gene has CDR1 MGHRA and CDR2 YSYEKL. The V and J ends lost 0 bases and 3 bases respectively, with 13 bases between them.